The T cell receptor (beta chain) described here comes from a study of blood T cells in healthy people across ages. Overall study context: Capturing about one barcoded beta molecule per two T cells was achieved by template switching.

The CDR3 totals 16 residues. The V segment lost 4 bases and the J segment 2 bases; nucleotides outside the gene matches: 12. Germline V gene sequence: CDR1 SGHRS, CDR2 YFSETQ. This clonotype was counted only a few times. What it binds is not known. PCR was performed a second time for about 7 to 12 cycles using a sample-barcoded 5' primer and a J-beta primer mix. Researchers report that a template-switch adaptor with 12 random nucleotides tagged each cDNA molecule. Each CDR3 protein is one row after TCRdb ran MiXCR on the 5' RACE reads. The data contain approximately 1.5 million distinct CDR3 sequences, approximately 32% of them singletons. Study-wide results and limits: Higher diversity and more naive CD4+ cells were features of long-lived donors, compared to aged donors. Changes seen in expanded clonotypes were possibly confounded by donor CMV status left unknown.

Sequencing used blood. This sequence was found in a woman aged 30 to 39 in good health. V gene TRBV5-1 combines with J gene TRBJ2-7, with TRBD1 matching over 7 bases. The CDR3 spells CASSLMPPGQTYEQYF. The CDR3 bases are TGCGCCAGCAGCCTTATGCCACCGGGACAGACCTACGAGCAGTACTTC.